One and the same sample provided the 18 T cell receptor beta chains below, sequenced in a study of cytomegalovirus exposure and HLA in healthy donors. Both 60 Vbeta primers and 13 Jbeta primers went into the PCR. TCRdb keeps only in-frame clones here, not all; method: immunoSEQ multiplex PCR. There are 100,000 to 150,000 clones in the sample; 75% to 85% occur only once, and about 7.4% lies in the top ten. Sequencing was done on a sample of PBMCs. The receptor source for this set is a woman aged 45 to 65 in good health and CMV-seropositive.

The J gene is TRBJ1-1, the V gene TRBV9, with unresolved D. V was pared by 2 bases and J by 5 bases, with 10 bases between. Germline CDR1 is SGDLS and CDR2 is YYNGEE. CDR3 length equals 13 residues. This CDR3 reads CASSVGGQTEAFF. In nucleotides, the CDR3 is TGTGCCAGCAGCGTCGGTGGGCAGACTGAAGCTTTCTTT.

This clone appeared a few times. The V call is TRBV28, the J call TRBJ1-5; a weak D match, TRBD1 (5 bases). Trimming pared 5 bases from V and 0 bases from J, leaving 11 bases between. The CDR3 contains 15 residues. Germline CDR1 reads MDHEN; CDR2 reads SYDVKM. The CDR3: CASSLSDSSNQPQHF. CDR3 sequence (DNA): TGTGCCAGCAGTCTCTCCGACAGTAGCAATCAGCCCCAGCATTTT. Looking up the rest from reference TRBV28 and TRBJ1-5 gives the full variable domain: DVKVTQSSRYLVKRTGEKVFLECVQDMDHENMFWYRQDPGLGLRLIYFSYDVKMKEKGDIPEGYSVSREKKERFSLILESASTNQTSMYLCASSLSDSSNQPQHFGDGTRLSIL.

The J gene is TRBJ1-6, the V gene TRBV6-5, with 10 bases fitting TRBD1. The germline V gene encodes CDR1 MNHEY and CDR2 SVGAGI. V dropped 6 bases and J dropped 7; count of bases not matched to a gene: 6. This CDR3 has 15 residues. The CDR3 sequence: CASRDPGQGNSPLHF. Here the CDR3 DNA reads TGTGCCAGCAGGGACCCGGGACAGGGGAATTCACCCCTCCACTTT.

J is TRBJ1-2 and V is TRBV19; D is uncertain. The germline V gene has CDR1 LNHDA and CDR2 SQIVND (reference sequence). CDR3 length equals 12 residues. Between the trimmed V and J ends, which lost 3 bases and 4 bases, there was a span of 6 bases. CDR3 bases: TGTGCCAGTAGTATTCTCTCCTATGGCTACACCTTC. It is translated as CASSILSYGYTF.

This CDR3 reads CATSDRRSDTIYF. The CDR3 DNA reads as TGTGCCACCTCGGACAGGCGCTCGGACACCATATATTTT. J is TRBJ1-3 and V is TRBV7-9, with 7 bases matching TRBD1. The V segment lost 10 bases and the J segment 8 bases; nucleotides outside the gene matches: 11. Germline loops: CDR1 SEHNR, CDR2 FQNEAQ (reference sequence). The CDR3 length is 13 residues. Complete variable domain (other parts from reference TRBV7-9 and TRBJ1-3): DTGVSQNPRHKITKRGQNVTFRCDPISEHNRLYWYRQTLGQGPEFLTYFQNEAQLEKSRLLSDRFSAERPKGSFSTLEIQRTEQGDSAMYLCATSDRRSDTIYFGEGSWLTVV.

To note about this clone: At one end, the junction sequence differs from germline, possibly due to a read error. The rearrangement uses TRBV7-9 and TRBJ2-7; maybe TRBD2 (7 bases). Germline lookup yields CDR1 SEHNR and CDR2 FQNEAQ (reference sequence). The CDR3 runs to 18 residues. The CDR3 is CSSSSLRGGDSRKDEQYF. DNA for the CDR3: TGTTCCAGCAGCTCCTTAAGGGGGGGGGACTCCAGAAAAGACGAGCAGTACTTC.

This clone has just a few counts. The V call is TRBV5-5, the J call TRBJ1-5, with 10 bases fitting TRBD1. The CDR3 length is 15 residues. Trimming took 4 bases from V and 4 from J; bases not matched to a gene: 5. Germline CDR1 reads SGHKS; CDR2 reads YYEKEE (reference sequence). The CDR3 nucleotides read TGTGCCAGCAGCCCTGACAGGGGGCGAAATCAGCCCCAGCATTTT. This encodes CASSPDRGRNQPQHF.

This clone was recorded once. An end of the junction differs from the germline gene, which may be a read error. The chain employs TRBV5-6 and TRBJ2-7, with TRBD1 as a possible D gene (5 bases). The CDR3 length is 14 residues. CDR1 is SGHDT, CDR2 YYEEEE, per germline. CDR3 in DNA: TGTGCCAGCAGCTTGACAGGCAGGATCTACGGGCAGTACTTC. Amino acids: CASSLTGRIYGQYF.

The rearrangement joins TRBV13 to TRBJ2-5, with D tentatively TRBD2 (6 bases). The end of the DNA aligns better with TRBJ2-7, so the J call may be wrong. The CDR3 spans 14 residues. Germline V lookup: CDR1 PRHDT, CDR2 FYEKMQ (reference sequence). CDR3 DNA sequence: TGTGCCAGCAGCTTATTCGGGGGATCGCTCGAGCAGTACTTC. As protein: CASSLFGGSLEQYF.

The chain combines TRBV4-1 with TRBJ2-7; TRBD2 aligns across 13 bases. V was pared by 4 bases and J by 1 base, with 7 bases of the junction left unmatched. Germline values: CDR1 MGHRA, CDR2 YSYEKL. The CDR3 totals 17 residues. DNA of the CDR3: TGCGCCAGCAGCCTTGGACTAGCGGGAGTGAAATCCTACGAGCAGTACTTC. Protein sequence: CASSLGLAGVKSYEQYF.

The gene calls are TRBV12-5 and TRBJ2-1; D is possibly TRBD2 (6 bases). The V and J ends lost 2 bases and 5 bases respectively, with 13 bases between them. The CDR3 spans 15 residues. Germline CDR1 LGHNT, CDR2 FRNRAP. The CDR3 loop reads CASGLPRGGDNEQFF. Written as DNA, the CDR3 is TGTGCTAGTGGTTTGCCCCGCGGAGGGGACAATGAGCAGTTCTTC.

The chain's CDR3 is CASTSLLQTVREAFF. CDR3 bases: TGTGCCAGCACCTCTCTCCTTCAGACAGTACGAGAAGCTTTCTTT. V and J are TRBV2 and TRBJ1-1, with D perhaps TRBD1 (5 bases). V lost 7 bases and J lost 8, with 23 bases in between. CDR3 length equals 15 residues. Germline CDR1 reads SNHLY; CDR2 reads FYNNEI.

The chain employs TRBV6-6 and TRBJ1-4; 8 bases map to TRBD1. The CDR3 totals 14 residues. J gave up 8 bases and V 6 bases, and 8 bases lay outside the gene matches. The germline V gene has CDR1 MNHNY and CDR2 SVGAGI (reference sequence). CDR3 DNA: TGTGCCAGCAGCCAGGACAGGGCGGGGGAAAAACTGTTTTTT. Amino acids: CASSQDRAGEKLFF.

This clone has a single count. The V gene is TRBV2, the J gene TRBJ1-1, with TRBD1 matching over 8 bases. The V gene's germline CDR1 is SNHLY and CDR2 FYNNEI. There are 15 residues in the CDR3. V lost 6 bases to trimming and J lost 1 base; unmatched junction nucleotides: 7. The CDR3, as DNA: TGTGCCAGCAGACAAGAACAGGGGGGGAACACTGAAGCTTTCTTT. It encodes CASRQEQGGNTEAFF.

The rearrangement joins TRBV14 to TRBJ2-1; the D gene is possibly TRBD2 (6 bases). There are 16 residues in the CDR3. V was cut by 2 bases and J by 0 bases, with 11 bases left in between. CDR1 and CDR2 from the germline V gene are SGHDN and FVKESK. Here the CDR3 reads CASSQRAGHSYNEQFF. The CDR3 nucleotides are TGTGCCAGCAGCCAAAGGGCGGGGCACTCCTACAATGAGCAGTTCTTC.

For this clone: One end of the junction fails to match germline, which may point to a read error. The genes are TRBV9 and TRBJ2-1, with D tentatively TRBD1 (6 bases). The CDR3 is made up of 16 amino acids. Germline CDR1 reads SGDLS; CDR2 reads YYNGEE. The CDR3 DNA sequence: TGTGCCAGCAGCGTCTGGGACACCTTCTCCCACAATGAGCAGTTCTTC. This translates into CASSVWDTFSHNEQFF.

The J gene is TRBJ2-7, the V gene TRBV2; no clear D gene. The V end was cut by 3 bases, the J end by 2 bases, with 8 bases between. The CDR3 consists of 13 residues. Germline values: CDR1 SNHLY, CDR2 FYNNEI. The DNA of the CDR3 is TGTGCCAGCAGTGAGGGCAGCCCCTACGAGCAGTACTTC. Encoded protein: CASSEGSPYEQYF.

The chain combines TRBV7-9 with TRBJ1-2; D unresolved. The CDR3 length is 14 residues. Germline CDR1 and CDR2: SEHNR and FQNEAQ (reference sequence). Trimming pared 1 base from V and 0 bases from J, leaving 6 bases between. The CDR3 reads CASSLVGPNYGYTF. As DNA, the CDR3 is TGTGCCAGCAGCTTAGTGGGCCCTAACTATGGCTACACCTTC.